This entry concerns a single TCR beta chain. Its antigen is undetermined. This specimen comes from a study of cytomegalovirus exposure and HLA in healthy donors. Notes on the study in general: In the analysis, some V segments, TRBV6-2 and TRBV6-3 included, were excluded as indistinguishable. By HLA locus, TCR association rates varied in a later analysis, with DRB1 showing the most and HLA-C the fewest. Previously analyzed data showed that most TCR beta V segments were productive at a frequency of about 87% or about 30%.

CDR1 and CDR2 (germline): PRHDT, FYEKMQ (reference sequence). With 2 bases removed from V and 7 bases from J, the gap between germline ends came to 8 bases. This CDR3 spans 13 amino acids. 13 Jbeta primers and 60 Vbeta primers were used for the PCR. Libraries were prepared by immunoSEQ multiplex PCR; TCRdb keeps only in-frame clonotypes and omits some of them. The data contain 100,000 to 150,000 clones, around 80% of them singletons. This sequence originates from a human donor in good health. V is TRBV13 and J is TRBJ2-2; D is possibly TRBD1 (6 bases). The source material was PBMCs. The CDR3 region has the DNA TGTGCCAGCAGCTTAATAGGGGGCGGGGAGCTGTTTTTT. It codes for CASSLIGGGELFF.